The sequence of this T cell receptor beta chain was determined in a study of chemoradiotherapy in HPV16-positive cancers. The CDR3 has 13 residues. Trimming removed 1 base at V and 5 bases at J, with 7 bases between. Germline V CDR1 and CDR2: MDHEN, SYDVKM. This clone was seen a single time. Over chemoradiotherapy, repertoires were sampled more than once. TCRdb keeps only in-frame clones here, not all; method: immunoSEQ multiplex PCR. Seen here are roughly 6,700 clones, 85% to 90% observed once, and the top ten hold approximately 8.8%. Here the sequenced sample was tumor tissue, taken from a patient who underwent chemoradiotherapy. This sequence originates from a human donor with HPV-associated anogenital cancer. The gene calls are TRBV28 and TRBJ2-3, with D unresolved. In DNA, the CDR3 is TGTGCCAGCAGTTTATTAGCCGGAGATACGCAGTATTTT. It translates to CASSLLAGDTQYF.